The 31 T cell receptor beta chains in this list originate from one sample, sequenced in a study of blood T cell repertoires in COVID-19. The protocol was immunoSEQ multiplex PCR, while the TCRdb copy is restricted to in-frame clones and leaves out a portion. The sample holds around 390,000 clones, 85% to 90% seen once. Sequenced input: PBMCs or T cells enriched from blood (not recorded which). These TCRs come from a woman aged 45-60 years who had recovered from COVID-19.

The rearrangement links TRBV3-1 (or the pseudogene TRBV3-2) to TRBJ2-1; D may be TRBD2 (6 bases). V was cut by 1 base and J by 4 bases, with 11 bases left in between. This CDR3 comprises 15 residues. Germline values: CDR1 LGHDT, CDR2 YNNKEL (reference sequence). CDR3 protein: CASSQGSGLYNEQFF. In DNA, the CDR3 is TGTGCCAGCAGCCAAGGTAGCGGTCTTTACAATGAGCAGTTCTTC.

This clone appeared once. V is TRBV4-1 and J is TRBJ1-6; D call uncertain. CDR3 length: 13 amino acids. V lost 1 base, J lost 10 bases, and 8 bases lay in between. CDR1 and CDR2 (germline): MGHRA, YSYEKL. The CDR3 here is CASSQGLGSPLHF. In DNA, the CDR3 is TGCGCCAGCAGCCAAGGGCTCGGGTCACCCCTCCACTTT.

This chain uses TRBV6-5 with TRBJ1-5; perhaps TRBD1 as D (5 bases). CDR1 and CDR2 from the germline V gene are MNHEY and SVGAGI. This CDR3 region has 15 residues. Trimming stripped 6 bases from V and 4 bases from J, with 16 bases between. The CDR3 sequence: CASRPSGTGNQPQHF. CDR3 DNA: TGTGCCAGCAGACCATCCGGGACTGGAAATCAGCCCCAGCATTTT.

This clone was seen only once. This chain joins TRBV7-2 and TRBJ2-7; D perhaps matches TRBD2 (6 bases). V was shortened by 3 bases and J by 3 bases, with 6 bases between the two germline ends. The CDR3 loop spans 12 amino acids. Germline V gene lookup returns CDR1 SGHTA and CDR2 FQGNSA. CDR3 coding DNA: TGTGCCAGCAGCTTCGGGAGCTACGAGCAGTACTTC. Translated: CASSFGSYEQYF.

The chain couples TRBV19 to TRBJ1-5, with D possibly matching TRBD1 (5 bases). The CDR3 covers 16 residues. V dropped 5 bases and J dropped 3 bases, with 17 bases sitting between them. Germline V lookup: CDR1 LNHDA, CDR2 SQIVND (reference sequence). CDR3 region: CASSWGGVRANQPQHF. In DNA, the CDR3 is TGTGCCAGTAGTTGGGGTGGCGTCAGGGCCAATCAGCCCCAGCATTTT.

This clone was detected only a few times. This chain links TRBV7-2 with TRBJ1-2, with TRBD1 as a possible D gene (5 bases). The CDR3 runs 15 residues. The germline gives CDR1 SGHTA, CDR2 FQGNSA. V was shortened by 2 bases and J by 7 bases, with 17 bases between the two germline ends. CDR3 sequence (DNA): TGTGCCAGCAGCTTATCCGCGACAGCCACTGGTGGCTACACCTTC. This translates into CASSLSATATGGYTF.

The V call is TRBV4-1, the J call TRBJ1-4; a weak D match, TRBD1 (6 bases). Germline CDR1 reads MGHRA; CDR2 reads YSYEKL. This CDR3 contains 15 residues. The V end was cut by 6 bases, the J end by 8 bases, with 19 bases between. The CDR3 bases are TGCGCCAGCAGGACAACTACAGGGTTGGCCGAAAAACTGTTTTTT. Protein product: CASRTTTGLAEKLFF.

The chain joins TRBV6-6 to TRBJ1-2, with TRBD1 matching over 7 bases. This CDR3 spans 13 amino acids. J lost 4 bases, V lost 5 bases, and 4 bases had no gene match. Germline lookup yields CDR1 MNHNY and CDR2 SVGAGI (reference sequence). The CDR3 sequence: CASSGDRPYGYTF. The CDR3 DNA follows: TGTGCCAGCAGTGGGGACAGACCCTATGGCTACACCTTC.

The chain uses TRBV28 and TRBJ1-5; D is ambiguous. The CDR3 contains 13 residues. Germline V gene data show CDR1 as MDHEN and CDR2 as SYDVKM. Trimming cost V 6 bases and J 1 base, with 7 bases left between them. CDR3 sequence (DNA): TGTGCCAGCAGCACAGACAGCAATCAGCCCCAGCATTTT. It specifies CASSTDSNQPQHF.

The V and J genes are TRBV30 and TRBJ1-6, with D tentatively TRBD1 (6 bases). The CDR3 is 17 residues long. CDR1 is GTSNPN and CDR2 is SVGIG in the germline V gene (reference sequence). V was shortened by 3 bases and J by 0 bases, with 15 bases between the two germline ends. The CDR3 DNA sequence: TGTGCCTGGAGAAGCGGGAGGGGGGGCTCCTATAATTCACCCCTCCACTTT. Amino acids: CAWRSGRGGSYNSPLHF. Complete variable domain (other parts from reference TRBV30 and TRBJ1-6): SQTIHQWPATLVQPVGSPLSLECTVEGTSNPNLYWYRQAAGRGLQLLFYSVGIGQISSEVPQNLSASRPQDRQFILSSKKLLLSDSGFYLCAWRSGRGGSYNSPLHFGNGTRLTVT.

The rearrangement joins TRBV5-1 to TRBJ2-5; TRBD1 is a possible D gene (5 bases). Trimming took 6 bases from V and 4 from J, leaving 10 bases between them. Germline V lookup: CDR1 SGHRS, CDR2 YFSETQ. The CDR3 consists of 12 residues. The CDR3 nucleotides are TGCGCCAGCACCTATACAGGAGAGACCCAGTACTTC. Translating gives CASTYTGETQYF.

The gene calls are TRBV6-5 and TRBJ1-1; tentatively, D is TRBD1 (5 bases). Germline V lookup: CDR1 MNHEY, CDR2 SVGAGI. V was clipped by 8 bases and J by 0 bases, with 10 bases between them. The CDR3 has 13 residues. The CDR3 here is CASLNRMNTEAFF. In nucleotides, the CDR3 is TGTGCCAGCTTAAACAGGATGAACACTGAAGCTTTCTTT.

This clone was seen more than once but under ten times. The rearrangement joins TRBV28 to TRBJ2-7; D possibly corresponds to TRBD2 (6 bases). This CDR3 has 15 amino acids. Germline lookup yields CDR1 MDHEN and CDR2 SYDVKM. Trimming cost V 3 bases and J 2 bases, with 14 bases left between them. Written as DNA, the CDR3 is TGTGCCAGCAGTTTTGGGGAGGTGCTAACCTACGAGCAGTACTTC. Its translation: CASSFGEVLTYEQYF.

This clone was seen just once. The chain carries TRBV15 and TRBJ2-1; perhaps TRBD2 as D (5 bases). Germline V gives CDR1 LNHNV, CDR2 YYDKDF (reference sequence). Deletions cut 1 base from V and 5 bases from J, with 12 bases between. The CDR3 is made up of 15 amino acids. CDR3 sequence (DNA): TGTGCCACCAGCAGAGTGGGGAGCATTGACAATGAGCAGTTCTTC. Its protein product is CATSRVGSIDNEQFF.

DNA of the CDR3: TGTGCCAGTATCCGACAGGGAGAAACAAACACTGAAGCTTTCTTT. Translated: CASIRQGETNTEAFF. V gene TRBV19 combines with J gene TRBJ1-1, with TRBD1 identical over 7 bases. The CDR3 sequence is 15 residues long. The trim removed 7 bases at V and 2 bases at J, leaving 10 bases unmatched. CDR1 is LNHDA and CDR2 is SQIVND in the germline V gene (reference sequence).

The gene calls are TRBV5-4 and TRBJ2-5; 9 bases are shared with TRBD2. Germline V gives CDR1 SGHNT, CDR2 YYREEE (reference sequence). Germline trimming cut 3 bases from V and 5 bases from J; bases unmatched to any gene: 8. This CDR3 is built from 15 residues. CDR3 sequence (DNA): TGTGCCAGCAGCTGGATAGCGGGGGTCCAGGAGACCCAGTACTTC. Protein: CASSWIAGVQETQYF.

The chain is built from TRBV14 and TRBJ2-7; D is undetermined. This CDR3 region has 16 residues. The V end was cut by 1 base, the J end by 2 bases, with 15 bases between. Germline-derived CDR1 and CDR2 are SGHDN and FVKESK. CDR3 bases: TGTGCCAGCAGCCAAGTAAAAGGCAGGCTAACCTACGAGCAGTACTTC. Its translation is CASSQVKGRLTYEQYF.

The rearrangement uses TRBV28 and TRBJ2-7; the D is unclear. Germline V gene data show CDR1 as MDHEN and CDR2 as SYDVKM. CDR3 length: 12 amino acids. Trimming removed 2 bases at V and 6 bases at J, with 8 bases between. The CDR3 region has the DNA TGTGCCAGCAGTTTAACTGGGCGCGAGCAGTACTTC. Protein sequence: CASSLTGREQYF. The whole variable domain, remainder taken from reference TRBV28 and TRBJ2-7, is DVKVTQSSRYLVKRTGEKVFLECVQDMDHENMFWYRQDPGLGLRLIYFSYDVKMKEKGDIPEGYSVSREKKERFSLILESASTNQTSMYLCASSLTGREQYFGPGTRLTVT.

The chain couples TRBV14 to TRBJ2-5; tentative D call: TRBD2 (5 bases). This CDR3 is built from 16 residues. Germline V CDR1 and CDR2: SGHDN, FVKESK. Trimming stripped 3 bases from V and 2 bases from J, with 16 bases between. The CDR3 loop is CASSQGVRAGQETQYF. CDR3 sequence (DNA): TGTGCCAGCAGCCAGGGAGTGAGGGCTGGGCAAGAGACCCAGTACTTC.

The CDR3 sequence is CASSPGTGVTEAFF. The CDR3 bases are TGTGCCAGCAGCCCCGGGACAGGGGTAACTGAAGCTTTCTTT. This chain uses TRBV7-9 with TRBJ1-1; TRBD1 aligns across 10 bases. The CDR3 consists of 14 residues. Looked up from germline, CDR1 is SEHNR and CDR2 is FQNEAQ (reference sequence). The trim removed 5 bases at V and 5 bases at J, leaving 5 bases unmatched.

The chain employs TRBV28 and TRBJ1-1; D possibly corresponds to TRBD1 (6 bases). There are 15 residues in the CDR3. Germline loops: CDR1 MDHEN, CDR2 SYDVKM. V lost 8 bases, J lost 2 bases, and 18 bases lay in between. The CDR3 reads CASQEDQGHNTEAFF. CDR3 nucleotides: TGTGCCAGCCAGGAGGATCAGGGGCATAACACTGAAGCTTTCTTT.

Only one count was recorded for this clone. The chain joins TRBV4-1 to TRBJ1-2; maybe TRBD1 (6 bases). This CDR3 contains 15 residues. Germline CDR1 MGHRA, CDR2 YSYEKL. Trimming removed 0 bases at V and 6 bases at J, with 14 bases between. CDR3: CASSQDRGYGNGYTF. For the CDR3, the DNA is TGCGCCAGCAGCCAAGATAGGGGGTATGGGAATGGCTACACCTTC.

This chain joins TRBV30 and TRBJ2-6; 7 nucleotides match TRBD1. V shed 5 bases, J shed 5 bases, and the junction held 18 bases outside the gene matches. The V gene's germline CDR1 is GTSNPN and CDR2 SVGIG (reference sequence). The CDR3 runs to 18 residues. CDR3 protein: CAWGKGTAGEWWANVLTF. CDR3 sequence (DNA): TGTGCCTGGGGCAAAGGGACAGCTGGGGAGTGGTGGGCCAACGTCCTGACTTTC.

This chain joins TRBV28 and TRBJ2-6; TRBD2 is a possible D gene (6 bases). Germline V gene lookup returns CDR1 MDHEN and CDR2 SYDVKM. V was clipped by 3 bases and J by 1 base, with 7 bases between them. CDR3 size: 15 residues. The CDR3 is CASSFAGSGANVLTF. In DNA, the CDR3 is TGTGCCAGCAGTTTCGCGGGATCTGGGGCCAACGTCCTGACTTTC.

This rearrangement joins TRBV6-5 to TRBJ1-6, with 8 positions matching TRBD1. V lost 8 bases and J lost 7; bases outside the gene matches: 10. Germline values: CDR1 MNHEY, CDR2 SVGAGI. CDR3 length equals 15 residues. The CDR3 sequence: CASRTGTRGNSPLHF. The CDR3 nucleotides read TGTGCCAGCCGGACAGGGACCCGGGGGAATTCACCCCTCCACTTT.

This chain connects TRBV3-1 (or the pseudogene TRBV3-2) to TRBJ2-1; D remains ambiguous. Trimming cost V 3 bases and J 3 bases, with 6 bases left between them. The CDR3 runs 13 residues. CDR1 is LGHDT and CDR2 is YNNKEL in the germline V gene (reference sequence). For the CDR3, the DNA is TGTGCCAGCAGCCAGTCTAACTACAATGAGCAGTTCTTC. Amino acid sequence: CASSQSNYNEQFF.

V and J are TRBV2 and TRBJ1-2, with TRBD1 matching over 7 bases. Per germline, CDR1 SNHLY and CDR2 FYNNEI. The CDR3 has 13 amino acids. The V segment lost 8 bases and the J segment 7 bases; nucleotides outside the gene matches: 10. Written as DNA, the CDR3 is TGTGCCAGCGGTAAAGACAGGGTGGGTGGCTACACCTTC. Translation: CASGKDRVGGYTF.

The CDR3 spells CASSIVQGNEQYF. Here the CDR3 DNA reads TGTGCCAGTAGTATTGTGCAGGGGAACGAGCAGTACTTC. This rearrangement joins TRBV19 to TRBJ2-7, with D maybe TRBD1 (6 bases). V lost 3 bases and J 5 bases, leaving 11 bases between the germline ends. The CDR3 length is 13 residues. Germline values: CDR1 LNHDA, CDR2 SQIVND (reference sequence).

The chain has TRBV2 and TRBJ1-5; D is unclear. Trimming removed 6 bases from V and 3 bases from J, with 15 bases in between. The CDR3 contains 15 residues. The germline V gene encodes CDR1 SNHLY and CDR2 FYNNEI. The CDR3 DNA is TGTGCCAGCAGCCGAGACTGGGTAAACAATCAGCCCCAGCATTTT. The encoded protein is CASSRDWVNNQPQHF.

The CDR3 sequence: CASSLGTGREKLFF. The CDR3, as DNA: TGCGCCAGCAGCTTGGGGACAGGTCGTGAAAAACTGTTTTTT. The V gene is TRBV5-1, the J gene TRBJ1-4; TRBD1 matches 7 bases. The CDR3 has 14 amino acids. The germline V gene encodes CDR1 SGHRS and CDR2 YFSETQ. J lost 7 bases, V lost 0 bases, and 3 bases had no gene match.

This clone was detected only a few times. The chain carries TRBV30 and TRBJ2-3, with TRBD2 matching over 8 bases. This CDR3 is 14 amino acids long. Germline V gives CDR1 GTSNPN, CDR2 SVGIG (reference sequence). J gave up 7 bases and V 0 bases, and 6 bases lay outside the gene matches. CDR3 nucleotide sequence: TGTGCCTGGAGTGTACAAGCGGGGGTGAATACGCAGTATTTT. This encodes CAWSVQAGVNTQYF. Together with reference TRBV30 and TRBJ2-3, the CDR3 gives the full variable domain: SQTIHQWPATLVQPVGSPLSLECTVEGTSNPNLYWYRQAAGRGLQLLFYSVGIGQISSEVPQNLSASRPQDRQFILSSKKLLLSDSGFYLCAWSVQAGVNTQYFGPGTRLTVL.